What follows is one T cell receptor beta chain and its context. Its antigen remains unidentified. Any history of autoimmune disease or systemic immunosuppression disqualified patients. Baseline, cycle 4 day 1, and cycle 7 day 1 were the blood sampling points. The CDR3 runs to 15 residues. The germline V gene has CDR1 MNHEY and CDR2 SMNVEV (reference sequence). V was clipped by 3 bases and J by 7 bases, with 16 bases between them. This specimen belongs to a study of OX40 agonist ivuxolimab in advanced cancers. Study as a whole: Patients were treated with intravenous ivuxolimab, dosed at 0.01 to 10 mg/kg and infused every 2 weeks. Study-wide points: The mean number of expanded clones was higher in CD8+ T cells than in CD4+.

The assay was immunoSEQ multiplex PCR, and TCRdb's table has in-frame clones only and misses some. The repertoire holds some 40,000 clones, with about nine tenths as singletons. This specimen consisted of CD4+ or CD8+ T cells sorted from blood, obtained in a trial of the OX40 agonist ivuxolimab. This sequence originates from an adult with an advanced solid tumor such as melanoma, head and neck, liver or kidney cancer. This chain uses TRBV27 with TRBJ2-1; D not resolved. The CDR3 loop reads CASSLQRPLGNEQFF. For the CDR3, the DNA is TGTGCCAGCAGTTTGCAAAGACCGTTAGGGAATGAGCAGTTCTTC.